The sequence of this TCR beta chain was determined in a study of regulatory T cells in long-lasting Graves disease (dated by TCRdb to the early 2020s). As for the study more broadly: Patients with newly diagnosed Graves' disease had been on antithyroid drugs for under 3 months. This study used TCR sequencing and RNA sequencing of peripheral blood to compare persistent Graves' disease patients against newly diagnosed Graves' disease patients. The study was conducted in China and was registered as a clinical trial. A total of 33 samples underwent TCR sequencing: around 13 from persistent and roughly 20 from newly diagnosed Graves' disease patients. What the authors observed across the whole study: Sequencing and analysis were limited to the TCR beta chain. TRBV28, TRBJ1-2 and TRBJ2-5 were preferentially used in persistent disease, while TRBV20-1 and TRBJ2-1 were favored in newly diagnosed disease. Because the primary lesion, thyroid tissue, could not be accessed, the study looked at peripheral blood alone. Lower TCR Shannon entropy and fewer highly expanded clones were observed in persistent Graves' disease patients than in newly diagnosed patients, which suggested clonal expansion. The authors noted that the small sample size was a limitation that may lower accuracy. Persistent patients shared more public clonotypes among themselves (more than 2,500) than newly diagnosed patients did (about 970).

Interpreted using the paper, the time point label stands for: newly diagnosed GD, antithyroid drugs for less than 3 months. For both TCR sequencing and RNA sequencing, RNA was extracted from PBMCs in TRIzol. The diagnosis of Graves' disease was made according to American Thyroid Association guidelines. The patients came from an endocrinology department in Xi'an, China. Each patient gave around 9 milliliters of peripheral blood, collected in an EDTA anticoagulant tube. Ficoll Paque Plus density gradient separation was used to isolate PBMCs, and no further T cell sorting was performed. RNA quality was checked with an Agilent 2100 Bioanalyzer and agarose gel, and concentration with a NanoDrop 2000. The CDR3 holds 12 amino acids from the cysteine to the phenylalanine. Only the CDR3 DNA stays, 36 bases, in frame from base 1. V loses 6 bases, J loses 5 bases, and the germline ends lie 10 bases apart. From a lookup of the germline V gene, CDR1 and CDR2 are SNHLY and FYNNEI.

This clonotype was observed many times. Its antigen is currently not known. Base qualities are not at hand, and no much larger clone is one base apart. Library method: multiplex PCR. The data were produced on an Illumina HiSeq 4000. To build TCR beta libraries, CDR3 regions were amplified by Arm-PCR using iRepertoire HTBI primers. Gel purification was performed on PCR products prior to sequencing. The published analysis was carried out like this. Gene usage analysis of CDR3 amino acid clonotypes used the approximately 62 TRBV and some 15 TRBJ segments found across samples. COPE and FqMerger were used to merge the filtered high-quality paired reads into contigs. BLAST was used to align contigs to IMGT TRBV, TRBD and TRBJ reference genes, with CDR3 defined following IMGT. Any clonotype with a frequency above 0.1% was classified as a highly expanded clone. Shannon entropy was used to measure repertoire diversity, and the Gini coefficient was used to measure V-J evenness. Public clonotypes were defined as clonotypes shared by more than one individual. In-frame beta chains were kept once TCRdb had trimmed the public reads at Q25 with fastp and called clones with MiXCR. Each CDR3 protein appears once, grouped with its most common genes and DNA. The V and J calls reflect TCRdb's pipeline rather than the authors' work. The sample profile shows 600,000 to 650,000 distinct CDR3 sequences; less than 20% of them were found once. The ten largest account for around 19% of the sample.

This sample was shared with a second study, whose subject was T cells in Graves' hyperthyroidism and ophthalmopathy. That second report states: Graves' hyperthyroidism was defined as stable when no progression to ophthalmopathy occurred over 18 months of follow-up. Hyperthyroidism patients were newly diagnosed, with disease duration under 2 months, and aged 18 to 65 years. The study excluded patients with uncontrolled infections, other autoimmune diseases, pregnancy or lactation. Diagnoses were based on clinical symptoms, serum thyroxine and TRAb, thyroid ultrasound and orbital computed tomography. The TCR CDR3 was subjected to a first round of RT-PCR using the HTBI primer set and the Qiagen OneStep RT-PCR kit. Most expanded thyroid clonotypes (frequency above 0.001) were also detected in blood, a finding suggesting that blood repertoires may reflect thyroid immune responses. A model built on a 13 V-J signature distinguished ophthalmopathy from stable hyperthyroidism, reaching over 85% sensitivity and under 84% specificity in cross-validation and 80%/75% in testing. During validation, the model predicted progression to ophthalmopathy a median of around 6 months ahead of onset, with almost 71% sensitivity and about 75% specificity. To identify distinguishing TCR V-J signatures, a discovery cohort of about 100 patients was used, comprising 40 to 45 with Graves' ophthalmopathy and 57 with stable Graves' hyperthyroidism. An independent validation cohort of under 20 hyperthyroidism patients and about 16 patients who later progressed to ophthalmopathy tested prospective prediction of ophthalmopathy. For training and testing, the 110 or so patients in the discovery cohort were randomly divided in a 7:3 ratio. Thyroid tissue and blood T-cell repertoires from six Graves' hyperthyroidism patients were also compared in the study. After blood sampling, hyperthyroidism patients were treated with methimazole at a starting dose of 30 mg daily, and ophthalmopathy patients were treated with high-dose intravenous methylprednisolone. Libraries were constructed in a second round of multiplex PCR, after which size selection and purification were carried out. Libraries were sequenced paired-end with 100 bp reads on an Illumina HiSeq2000. SOAPnuke was used to process the raw data, removing reads that contained adapters or uncalled bases, had a mean Phred below 15, or lacked an exact match to the constant primer or identifier. COPE v1.2.5 was used to merge high-quality paired reads, and clonotypes were defined as unique nucleotide sequences. MiTCR v1.1 was used to align clonotypes to the IMGT TRBV, TRBD and TRBJ reference segments. The analysis included only V-J combinations with a frequency above 0.0001, which together covered roughly 99% of the repertoires. A TCS score was defined as the ratio of F50 (clonal expansion) to E x V (chaos), with BLOSUM62-based TCRdist applied between CDR3 peptides within each V-J. Welch's t-statistics and random forest reduced 450 to 600 V-J features to about 13, which were used in a naive Bayes classifier (R e1071). No statistical method was used to fix the sample size in advance, and group allocation was not hidden from the investigators. TCR Vbeta CDR3 sequencing of 135 peripheral blood samples (43 ophthalmopathy, 75 hyperthyroidism and approximately 17 progressor patients) is reported in the paper.

This TCR came from a woman aged 25 to 39 with Graves disease. Donor details come from another sample of the same person, matched by shared clones. The chain uses TRBV2 and TRBJ1-2, and TRBD1 may be the D gene, going by 5 matching bases. Sequencing used peripheral blood mononuclear cells (PBMCs), obtained at new diagnosis, from a patient treated with antithyroid drugs. The CDR3 protein is CASSSGIYGYTF. The DNA reads TGTGCCAGCAGCTCAGGGATTTATGGCTACACCTTC. The entire variable domain, with the stretches around the CDR3 drawn from the reference TRBV2 and TRBJ1-2 proteins, is EPEVTQTPSHQVTQMGQEVILRCVPISNHLYFYWYRQILGQKVEFLVSFYNNEISEKSEIFDDQFSVERPDGSNFTLKIRSTKLEDSAMYFCASSSGIYGYTFGSGTRLTVV.